One sample yielded the 7 T cell receptor beta chains listed below, sequenced in a study of blood T cell repertoires in COVID-19. Data came from immunoSEQ multiplex PCR; TCRdb stores just in-frame clones and leaves some out. The sample lists about 300,000 clones, around nine tenths occurring once. Sequencing used peripheral blood. The receptor set was obtained from a woman aged 25-40 years with COVID-19, enrolled during active disease.

As for this clone: Other nucleotide sequences from this sample produce the same CDR3. The chain couples TRBV19 to TRBJ2-7; weak D call: TRBD2 (6 bases). Deletions cut 5 bases from V and 2 bases from J, with 10 bases between. Germline V CDR1 and CDR2: LNHDA, SQIVND (reference sequence). The CDR3 covers 13 residues. CDR3 coding DNA: TGTGCCAGTAGTGCGGGGCTGGCCTACGAGCAGTACTTC. It yields the protein CASSAGLAYEQYF. Based on the CDR3 plus reference TRBV19 and TRBJ2-7, the full variable domain is DGGITQSPKYLFRKEGQNVTLSCEQNLNHDAMYWYRQDPGQGLRLIYYSQIVNDFQKGDIAEGYSVSREKKESFPLTVTSAQKNPTAFYLCASSAGLAYEQYFGPGTRLTVT.

The chain has TRBV19 and TRBJ2-2; 8 nucleotides line up with TRBD2. Trimming cost V 6 bases and J 6 bases; bases outside gene matches: 6. The CDR3 covers 14 residues. Germline V lookup: CDR1 LNHDA, CDR2 SQIVND (reference sequence). CDR3 in amino acids: CASSSAGVPGELFF. CDR3 DNA: TGTGCCAGTAGCTCAGCGGGAGTTCCCGGGGAGCTGTTTTTT.

The J gene is TRBJ2-2, the V gene TRBV28; 7 nucleotides line up with TRBD2. The J segment lost 7 bases and the V segment lost 5 bases, leaving 13 bases of the junction unmatched. Germline CDR1 MDHEN, CDR2 SYDVKM. This CDR3 is 16 amino acids long. The CDR3 sequence: CASSTGTTLGHGELFF. The CDR3, as DNA: TGTGCCAGCAGTACCGGGACTACCTTAGGTCACGGGGAGCTGTTTTTT.

This clone was recorded only once. This chain connects TRBV19 to TRBJ2-1, with D maybe TRBD1 (7 bases). The CDR3 extends over 15 amino acids. Per germline, CDR1 LNHDA and CDR2 SQIVND (reference sequence). Trimming removed 5 bases at V and 12 bases at J, with 23 bases between. CDR3 residues: CASSLGQGGIYPQFF. CDR3 nucleotide sequence: TGTGCCAGTAGTCTGGGGCAGGGGGGTATTTATCCGCAGTTCTTC. Full variable domain (missing parts from reference TRBV19 and TRBJ2-1): DGGITQSPKYLFRKEGQNVTLSCEQNLNHDAMYWYRQDPGQGLRLIYYSQIVNDFQKGDIAEGYSVSREKKESFPLTVTSAQKNPTAFYLCASSLGQGGIYPQFFGPGTRLTVL.

V gene TRBV12-3 or TRBV12-4 combines with J gene TRBJ1-2; TRBD1 matches 7 bases. Germline trimming cut 6 bases from V and 6 bases from J; bases unmatched to any gene: 7. This CDR3 has 13 residues. CDR3 sequence reads: CASSRQGGDGYTF. The CDR3 nucleotides are TGTGCCAGCAGCAGACAGGGAGGAGATGGCTACACCTTC.

This chain connects TRBV3-1 (or the pseudogene TRBV3-2) to TRBJ2-5, with TRBD1 matching 7 bases. The junction had 3 bases not matched to a gene; V was cut back by 0 bases and J by 5 bases. There are 14 residues in the CDR3. Germline V gives CDR1 LGHDT, CDR2 YNNKEL (reference sequence). The CDR3 bases are TGTGCCAGCAGCCAAGATAGGGGGCCTGAGACCCAGTACTTC. Protein sequence: CASSQDRGPETQYF.

The chain is built from TRBV28 and TRBJ2-7; TRBD1 matches at 8 bases. This CDR3 has 15 residues. J lost 8 bases, V lost 6 bases, and 15 bases had no gene match. The V gene's germline CDR1 is MDHEN and CDR2 SYDVKM. This chain's CDR3 is CASRTIDRGPTKQYF. In nucleotides, the CDR3 is TGTGCCAGCAGGACCATCGACAGGGGACCGACTAAGCAGTACTTC.